A selection of T cell receptor beta chains follows, all from one sample in a study of blood T cell repertoires in COVID-19. Generated by immunoSEQ multiplex PCR, the TCRdb table keeps only in-frame clones and is missing some. This table holds roughly 200,000 clones, around 90% found once. Material for sequencing was peripheral blood. The receptors here all came from a man aged 40-55 years with acute or convalescent COVID-19. The CDR3 runs from the conserved cysteine through the conserved F or W. The D gene is left open where the match is weak. Only part of the rows carry a size: once, few, many, or a class if the clone is expanded.

TRBV28	.	TRBJ1-5	.	CASSSGNQPQHF	TGTGCCAGCAGTTCCGGGAATCAGCCCCAGCATTTT
TRBV27	TRBD1	TRBJ1-2	.	CASSLRDRLGYGYTF	TGTGCCAGCAGTTTACGGGACAGGCTGGGATATGGCTACACCTTC
TRBV10-1	TRBD2	TRBJ2-3	.	CASSVLAGASSDTQYF	TGCGCCAGCAGTGTACTAGCGGGGGCCTCGTCGGATACGCAGTATTTT
TRBV18	.	TRBJ2-7	.	CASSPLTGSEQYF	TGTGCCAGCTCACCACTCACAGGGTCCGAGCAGTACTTC
TRBV30	.	TRBJ1-5	.	CAWSTAPGGANQPQHF	TGTGCCTGGAGTACGGCCCCCGGAGGCGCCAATCAGCCCCAGCATTTT
TRBV4-3	TRBD1	TRBJ1-1	.	CASSQDWDRPTEAFF	TGCGCCAGCAGCCAAGATTGGGACAGACCCACTGAAGCTTTCTTT
TRBV5-1	.	TRBJ2-5	.	CASSLAGVQETQYF	TGCGCCAGCAGCTTGGCCGGGGTACAAGAGACCCAGTACTTC
TRBV6-1	TRBD2	TRBJ2-1	.	CASSERTSGGLARNEQFF	TGTGCCAGCAGTGAAAGGACTAGCGGGGGGTTGGCTAGGAATGAGCAGTTCTTC
TRBV7-3	TRBD2	TRBJ2-7	.	CASPTSGGAEQYF	TGTGCCAGCCCGACTAGCGGGGGGGCTGAGCAGTACTTC
TRBV7-9	TRBD1	TRBJ1-3	.	CASSLAPGQGVNTIYF	TGTGCCAGCAGCTTAGCGCCGGGACAGGGTGTAAACACCATATATTTT
TRBV30	TRBD2	TRBJ2-2	.	CAWRMGIVRGGLNGELFF	TGTGCCTGGAGGATGGGGATTGTTCGGGGGGGCCTTAACGGGGAGCTGTTTTTT
TRBV28	.	TRBJ1-4	.	CASSPPTGLYNEKLFF	TGTGCCAGCAGCCCCCCCACAGGGCTTTATAATGAAAAACTGTTTTTT
TRBV30	.	TRBJ1-2	once	CAGDMWGGHGYTF	TGTGCCGGCGACATGTGGGGCGGCCATGGCTACACCTTC
TRBV27	TRBD1	TRBJ2-6	.	CASSFLDRAALSGANVLTF	TGTGCCAGCAGTTTCCTGGACAGGGCCGCCCTCTCTGGGGCCAACGTCCTGACTTTC
TRBV7-9	TRBD2	TRBJ2-7	.	CASSATGGPNYEQYF	TGTGCCAGCAGCGCAACGGGGGGGCCGAACTACGAGCAGTACTTC
TRBV2	TRBD1	TRBJ1-4	.	CASTLDRVGSGKLFF	TGTGCCAGCACCCTGGACAGGGTCGGGTCGGGAAAACTGTTTTTT
TRBV9	.	TRBJ2-7	.	CASSVAPSSYEQYF	TGTGCCAGCAGCGTAGCCCCTAGCTCCTACGAGCAGTACTTC
TRBV28	TRBD1	TRBJ2-2	once	CASSPRRTGEVTGELFF	TGTGCCAGCAGCCCTAGACGGACAGGGGAGGTCACCGGGGAGCTGTTTTTT
TRBV19	TRBD1	TRBJ2-7	.	CASSTAGTGGDEQYF	TGTGCCAGTAGTACCGCCGGGACAGGGGGCGACGAGCAGTACTTC
TRBV6-5	TRBD1	TRBJ2-4	.	CASSYYDRVAKNIQYF	TGTGCCAGCAGTTACTACGACAGGGTTGCCAAAAACATTCAGTACTTC
TRBV5-1	.	TRBJ1-4	.	CASSLGRGADEKLFF	TGCGCCAGCAGCTTGGGCCGGGGAGCCGATGAAAAACTGTTTTTT
TRBV11-2	.	TRBJ2-5	.	CASSSPAEQETQYF	TGTGCCAGCAGCTCACCAGCGGAACAAGAGACCCAGTACTTC
TRBV6-5	.	TRBJ1-5	few	CASTVVSNQPQHF	TGTGCCAGCACAGTTGTGAGCAATCAGCCCCAGCATTTT